Presented here are 31 T cell receptor beta chains from one specimen sequenced in a study of blood T cell repertoires in COVID-19. Profiling relied on immunoSEQ multiplex PCR, and the TCRdb table lists in-frame clones only, not all of them. The table records almost 300,000 clones, around 87% of them present only once. Sequencing input: peripheral blood. These TCRs come from an older man with acute or convalescent COVID-19.

V gene TRBV6-2 or TRBV6-3 combines with J gene TRBJ2-5; 8 bases match TRBD1. The CDR3 contains 15 residues. Trimming at V came to 6 bases and at J to 0 bases, leaving 6 bases not matched to a gene. The germline gives CDR1 MNHEY, CDR2 SVGEGT. In DNA form, the CDR3 reads TGTGCCAGCAGCTGGGACAGGCGGGACCAAGAGACCCAGTACTTC. This sequence encodes CASSWDRRDQETQYF.

This sequence joins TRBV28 and TRBJ1-2; 9 bases agree with TRBD1. Trimming cost V 10 bases and J 5 bases; bases outside gene matches: 5. The CDR3 loop spans 12 amino acids. Germline V CDR1 and CDR2: MDHEN, SYDVKM. The CDR3 region has the DNA TGTGCCATAAGACAGGGGGATTATGGCTACACCTTC. This codes for CAIRQGDYGYTF.

V gene TRBV6-6 combines with J gene TRBJ1-2; TRBD1 aligns across 11 bases. J lost 4 bases, V lost 8 bases, and 12 bases had no gene match. The CDR3 covers 16 residues. Per germline, CDR1 MNHNY and CDR2 SVGAGI (reference sequence). In DNA form, the CDR3 reads TGTGCCAGCTCACCCGGGGGGACAGGGGGGATCTATGGCTACACCTTC. It is translated as CASSPGGTGGIYGYTF.

The CDR3 loop reads CASSWGQGNQPQHF. CDR3 in DNA: TGTGCCAGCAGTTGGGGACAGGGCAATCAGCCCCAGCATTTT. V gene TRBV6-2 or TRBV6-3 combines with J gene TRBJ1-5; 8 bases line up with TRBD1. The V segment lost 4 bases and the J segment 2 bases; nucleotides outside the gene matches: 1. The CDR3 contains 14 residues. Germline-derived CDR1 and CDR2 are MNHEY and SVGEGT.

V gene TRBV28 combines with J gene TRBJ1-4; D unresolved. This CDR3 region has 16 residues. Germline assignment: CDR1 MDHEN and CDR2 SYDVKM. Between the trimmed V and J ends, which lost 3 bases and 8 bases, there was a span of 19 bases. The CDR3 protein is CASSFPRSVRGEKLFF. CDR3 coding DNA: TGTGCCAGCAGTTTCCCACGCTCGGTTAGAGGAGAAAAACTGTTTTTT.

The genes are TRBV7-9 and TRBJ2-1; 9 bases are a match to TRBD2. Unmatched junction bases numbered 3, after V lost 3 bases and J lost 3 bases. Germline CDR1 SEHNR, CDR2 FQNEAQ (reference sequence). The CDR3 consists of 15 residues. In DNA form, the CDR3 reads TGTGCCAGCAGCTTCGGGCGGGGGGGCTACAATGAGCAGTTCTTC. Translation gives CASSFGRGGYNEQFF. The variable domain in full, with the rest retrieved from reference TRBV7-9 and TRBJ2-1, is DTGVSQNPRHKITKRGQNVTFRCDPISEHNRLYWYRQTLGQGPEFLTYFQNEAQLEKSRLLSDRFSAERPKGSFSTLEIQRTEQGDSAMYLCASSFGRGGYNEQFFGPGTRLTVL.

This sequence joins TRBV28 and TRBJ2-1; D ambiguous. V lost 4 bases, J lost 5 bases, and 12 bases lay in between. Germline V gives CDR1 MDHEN, CDR2 SYDVKM. This CDR3 has 14 residues. CDR3 coding DNA: TGTGCCAGCAGTTACCTGGGCGCCGACAATGAGCAGTTCTTC. Translation gives CASSYLGADNEQFF.

This chain connects TRBV18 to TRBJ1-1; D not resolved. Trimming removed 6 bases at V and 1 base at J, with 9 bases between. Looked up from germline, CDR1 is KGHSH and CDR2 is LQKENI. The CDR3 totals 13 residues. CDR3: CASSPIKNTEAFF. The DNA for the CDR3 is TGTGCCAGCTCCCCTATAAAGAACACTGAAGCTTTCTTT.

This chain uses TRBV19 with TRBJ2-6; 8 bases match TRBD1. Looked up from germline, CDR1 is LNHDA and CDR2 is SQIVND (reference sequence). J lost 9 bases, V lost 4 bases, and 5 bases had no gene match. This CDR3 has 14 amino acids. CDR3 bases: TGTGCCAGTAGTAGGAGGGACAGGCTCAACGTCCTGACTTTC. Its protein product is CASSRRDRLNVLTF.

The chain joins TRBV5-4 to TRBJ1-4, with 9 bases matching TRBD1. V lost 0 bases, J lost 6 bases, and 0 bases stayed unmatched. Looked up from germline, CDR1 is SGHNT and CDR2 is YYREEE (reference sequence). The CDR3 runs to 14 residues. The CDR3 loop reads CASSLGTGDEKLFF. Written as DNA, the CDR3 is TGTGCCAGCAGCTTGGGGACAGGGGATGAAAAACTGTTTTTT.

The CDR3 region is CASSYFGSEETQYF. The CDR3 DNA reads TGTGCCAGCAGCTACTTCGGGAGTGAAGAGACCCAGTACTTC. The V and J genes are TRBV7-9 and TRBJ2-5; D perhaps matches TRBD2 (6 bases). Germline V lookup: CDR1 SEHNR, CDR2 FQNEAQ (reference sequence). The germline V and J ends were trimmed by 4 bases and 3 bases, with 12 bases remaining between them. The CDR3 is 14 amino acids.

The V call is TRBV3-1 (or the pseudogene TRBV3-2), the J call TRBJ2-2; the match to TRBD2 covers 11 bases. Germline V gene lookup returns CDR1 LGHDT and CDR2 YNNKEL (reference sequence). The CDR3 consists of 16 residues. Losses at the gene ends were 4 bases for V and 6 bases for J; bases not matched to a gene: 7. CDR3 protein: CASSPGRTSGSGELFF. In DNA, the CDR3 is TGTGCCAGCAGCCCCGGGAGGACTAGCGGGTCCGGGGAGCTGTTTTTT.

The chain has TRBV5-4 and TRBJ1-3; a weak D match, TRBD1 (5 bases). With 4 bases removed from V and 0 bases from J, the gap between germline ends came to 11 bases. The CDR3 covers 15 residues. Germline V gene lookup returns CDR1 SGHNT and CDR2 YYREEE (reference sequence). The CDR3 DNA reads as TGTGCCAGCAGCGTCGACAGTGGCTCTGGAAACACCATATATTTT. This encodes CASSVDSGSGNTIYF. The whole variable domain, remainder taken from reference TRBV5-4 and TRBJ1-3, is ETGVTQSPTHLIKTRGQQVTLRCSSQSGHNTVSWYQQALGQGPQFIFQYYREEENGRGNFPPRFSGLQFPNYSSELNVNALELDDSALYLCASSVDSGSGNTIYFGEGSWLTVV.

The rearrangement joins TRBV5-6 to TRBJ2-5, with TRBD1 matching over 11 bases. The germline CDR1 and CDR2 sequences are SGHDT and YYEEEE. The CDR3 runs 15 residues. Trimming cost V 1 base and J 5 bases; bases outside gene matches: 4. The CDR3 nucleotides are TGTGCCAGCAGCTTGAGGACAGGGGGCCAGGAGACCCAGTACTTC. Protein product: CASSLRTGGQETQYF. Combining the CDR3 with reference TRBV5-6 and TRBJ2-5 gives the whole variable domain DAGVTQSPTHLIKTRGQQVTLRCSPKSGHDTVSWYQQALGQGPQFIFQYYEEEERQRGNFPDRFSGHQFPNYSSELNVNALLLGDSALYLCASSLRTGGQETQYFGPGTRLLVL.

J is TRBJ1-2 and V is TRBV12-3 or TRBV12-4, with D possibly matching TRBD1 (6 bases). The ends were cut back, 6 bases at V and 8 bases at J, with 13 bases in the middle. This CDR3 comprises 12 residues. This CDR3 reads CASSFRGGGYTF. The CDR3 DNA sequence: TGTGCCAGCAGCTTCAGGGGTGGCGGCTACACCTTC.

The chain uses TRBV5-4 and TRBJ2-3; 14 nucleotides line up with TRBD2. Germline loops: CDR1 SGHNT, CDR2 YYREEE (reference sequence). CDR3 length equals 17 residues. Germline trimming cut 4 bases from V and 4 bases from J; bases unmatched to any gene: 8. The CDR3: CASSQGLAGVSADTQYF. As DNA, the CDR3 is TGTGCCAGCAGCCAGGGACTAGCGGGAGTGTCGGCAGATACGCAGTATTTT. Filled out from reference TRBV5-4 and TRBJ2-3, the complete variable domain reads ETGVTQSPTHLIKTRGQQVTLRCSSQSGHNTVSWYQQALGQGPQFIFQYYREEENGRGNFPPRFSGLQFPNYSSELNVNALELDDSALYLCASSQGLAGVSADTQYFGPGTRLTVL.

A remark on this clone: The sample contains more than one DNA sequence encoding this CDR3. V gene TRBV19 combines with J gene TRBJ1-2; D gene uncertain. This CDR3 contains 13 residues. V was shortened by 3 bases and J by 6 bases, with 11 bases between the two germline ends. The germline V gene encodes CDR1 LNHDA and CDR2 SQIVND (reference sequence). The CDR3 nucleotides read TGTGCCAGTAGTATCTCGGGAGAAAATGGCTACACCTTC. Encoded protein: CASSISGENGYTF.

V gene TRBV7-2 combines with J gene TRBJ2-5, with D maybe TRBD2 (6 bases). The length of the CDR3 is 14 residues. Trimming removed 0 bases from V and 5 bases from J, with 10 bases in between. In germline, CDR1 is SGHTA, CDR2 FQGNSA. DNA of the CDR3: TGTGCCAGCAGCTTAGCCCGGGGGAGGGAGACCCAGTACTTC. Translation gives CASSLARGRETQYF.

The chain has TRBV18 and TRBJ2-2; TRBD1 matches at 7 bases. V gave up 2 bases and J gave up 1 base; unmatched junction bases: 4. CDR1 and CDR2 (germline): KGHSH, LQKENI. The CDR3 extends over 16 amino acids. The chain's CDR3 is CASSPSGTVNTGELFF. For the CDR3, the DNA is TGTGCCAGCTCACCATCCGGGACAGTGAACACCGGGGAGCTGTTTTTT.

The chain combines TRBV9 with TRBJ1-3; TRBD1 aligns across 9 bases. The length of the CDR3 is 16 residues. Germline V gene lookup returns CDR1 SGDLS and CDR2 YYNGEE. With 5 bases clipped from V and 2 bases from J, the junction kept 8 bases outside the gene matches. The CDR3 DNA sequence: TGTGCCAGCAGTATTACCGGGACAGGGACTGGAAACACCATATATTTT. Residues: CASSITGTGTGNTIYF.

The rearrangement links TRBV9 to TRBJ1-2; perhaps TRBD1 as D (6 bases). V was trimmed by 2 bases and J by 4 bases, leaving 15 bases between them. Germline-derived CDR1 and CDR2 are SGDLS and YYNGEE. This CDR3 contains 15 residues. The CDR3 here is CASSVTSSTGYGYTF. The CDR3, as DNA: TGTGCCAGCAGCGTCACCTCGTCGACAGGCTATGGCTACACCTTC.

Concerning this clone itself: This sample includes further DNA sequences coding for the same CDR3. This chain joins TRBV6-1 and TRBJ1-5, with D possibly being TRBD1 (5 bases). The CDR3 spans 15 residues. V lost 0 bases to trimming and J lost 5 bases, with 11 bases between them. CDR1 is MNHNS, CDR2 SASEGT, per germline. As DNA, the CDR3 is TGTGCCAGCAGTGAAGCTGGGGGGGACCATCAGCCCCAGCATTTT. It encodes CASSEAGGDHQPQHF.

This sequence joins TRBV2 and TRBJ1-6; 10 positions agree with TRBD1. V gave up 4 bases and J gave up 6 bases; unmatched junction bases: 3. CDR1 SNHLY and CDR2 FYNNEI come from the germline V gene. The CDR3 consists of 15 residues. This CDR3 is CASSVGQGFNSPLHF. The CDR3, as DNA: TGTGCCAGCAGTGTGGGACAGGGGTTTAATTCACCCCTCCACTTT.

This sequence joins TRBV6-2 or TRBV6-3 and TRBJ2-1; D is unclear. V was trimmed by 0 bases and J by 10 bases, leaving 10 bases between them. Germline V CDR1 and CDR2: MNHEY, SVGEGT. The length of the CDR3 is 13 residues. Here the CDR3 reads CASSYSNSPEQFF. CDR3 DNA: TGTGCCAGCAGTTACTCTAACAGTCCGGAGCAGTTCTTC.

The rearrangement joins TRBV7-9 to TRBJ2-1; 10 bases align to TRBD2. This CDR3 region has 15 residues. The germline V gene has CDR1 SEHNR and CDR2 FQNEAQ (reference sequence). The V segment lost 5 bases and the J segment 4 bases; nucleotides outside the gene matches: 5. Here the CDR3 reads CASSRIAGGYNEQFF. The CDR3 DNA reads TGTGCCAGCAGCCGGATAGCGGGGGGTTACAATGAGCAGTTCTTC.

This clone has just one count. The chain has TRBV7-2 and TRBJ1-1; 7 nucleotides align to TRBD1. The CDR3 length is 16 residues. Per the germline V gene, CDR1 is SGHTA and CDR2 is FQGNSA. The ends lost 5 bases at V and 4 bases at J; junction bases unmatched: 13. The CDR3 bases are TGTGCCAGCAGCCGCGGACAGGCGGGATCGGGCACTGAAGCTTTCTTT. Translation: CASSRGQAGSGTEAFF.

The CDR3 region has the DNA TGTGCCAGTAGTCTTCGGACAGGGGGCGCGGACAATCAGCCCCAGCATTTT. Translated: CASSLRTGGADNQPQHF. J is TRBJ1-5 and V is TRBV19; 11 bases agree with TRBD1. Germline V gives CDR1 LNHDA, CDR2 SQIVND (reference sequence). The CDR3 sequence is 17 residues long. Losses at the gene ends were 5 bases for V and 3 bases for J; bases not matched to a gene: 9.

The chain links TRBV7-2 to TRBJ1-4, with D perhaps matching TRBD1 (6 bases). The CDR3 has 14 amino acids. Between the trimmed V and J ends, which lost 6 bases and 2 bases, there was a span of 10 bases. Germline CDR1 is SGHTA and CDR2 is FQGNSA. The CDR3 protein is CASRNRVTNEKLFF. The CDR3 DNA is TGTGCCAGCAGAAACAGGGTCACTAATGAAAAACTGTTTTTT. The full variable domain, with the rest looked up from reference TRBV7-2 and TRBJ1-4, is GAGVSQSPSNKVTEKGKDVELRCDPISGHTALYWYRQSLGQGLEFLIYFQGNSAPDKSGLPSDRFSAERTGGSVSTLTIQRTQQEDSAVYLCASRNRVTNEKLFFGSGTQLSVL.

This clone was observed a single time. The gene calls are TRBV29-1 and TRBJ2-7, with D possibly matching TRBD2 (6 bases). The V end lost 1 base, the J end lost 4 bases, and 8 bases lay between the germline ends. CDR3 length equals 12 residues. Germline CDR1 is SQVTM and CDR2 is ANQGSEA. The chain's CDR3 is CSVEVGGYEQYF. The DNA for the CDR3 is TGCAGCGTTGAAGTGGGGGGTTACGAGCAGTACTTC.

This clone has just one count. The chain employs TRBV6-5 and TRBJ1-2, with unresolved D. CDR1 MNHEY and CDR2 SVGAGI come from the germline V gene. Trimming removed 4 bases from V and 2 bases from J, with 14 bases in between. The CDR3 is made up of 15 amino acids. Here the CDR3 DNA reads TGTGCCAGCAGTTCCTCCGAGGGCTTCAACTATGGCTACACCTTC. This encodes CASSSSEGFNYGYTF.

The rearrangement joins TRBV18 to TRBJ2-7, with 8 nucleotides matching TRBD1. With V trimmed by 3 bases and J by 3 bases, 7 bases remained unmatched. Germline V gives CDR1 KGHSH, CDR2 LQKENI. The CDR3 has 15 amino acids. CDR3: CASSPGGQGGYEQYF. The CDR3 DNA follows: TGTGCCAGCTCACCGGGTGGACAGGGCGGCTACGAGCAGTACTTC.